Listed here are 20 T cell receptor beta chains from one sample, sequenced in a study of identical twins. TCRdb reprocessed the 5' RACE reads with MiXCR, giving one entry per CDR3 protein. Altogether roughly 720,000 distinct CDR3 sequences are present, 15% to 20% being singletons, with the ten largest covering roughly 14%. These data also formed part of another study, on T cells expressing NK-cell markers.

Sequencing was performed on PBMCs. Receptors originate from a young woman in good health.

This clonotype has more than one count but fewer than ten. This chain links TRBV6-2 or TRBV6-3 with TRBJ2-1; 8 nucleotides match TRBD2. CDR1 and CDR2 from the germline V gene are MNHEY and SVGEGT. V trimming: 8 bases; J trimming: 4 bases; junction bases outside the gene matches: 7. CDR3 length equals 14 residues. Here the CDR3 DNA reads TGTGCCAGCTGGACTAGCCCGGGGTACAATGAGCAGTTCTTC. This gives the protein CASWTSPGYNEQFF.

This chain joins TRBV20-1 and TRBJ2-1, with D unclear. The germline V gene encodes CDR1 DFQATT and CDR2 SNEGSKA (reference sequence). The length of the CDR3 is 11 residues. The ends were cut back, 6 bases at V and 6 bases at J, with 9 bases in the middle. The CDR3 DNA reads TGCAGTGCCCAGCGTGGCAATGAGCAGTTCTTC. Translated: CSAQRGNEQFF.

In its sample, this clonotype was seen a few times. The V gene is TRBV7-8, the J gene TRBJ2-6; 11 bases agree with TRBD2. The CDR3 consists of 20 residues. Germline V CDR1 and CDR2: SGHVS, FQNEAQ. The ends lost 4 bases at V and 0 bases at J; junction bases unmatched: 11. For the CDR3, the DNA is TGTGCCAGCAGCTCCCGTCCAGTAGCGGGGGGGCCCTCTGGGGCCAACGTCCTGACTTTC. Protein product: CASSSRPVAGGPSGANVLTF.

The chain combines TRBV5-6 with TRBJ2-7, with 13 bases fitting TRBD2. The germline V gene has CDR1 SGHDT and CDR2 YYEEEE. With V trimmed by 1 base and J by 4 bases, 2 bases remained unmatched. CDR3 length: 15 amino acids. The CDR3, as DNA: TGTGCCAGCAGCTTGTTGGGACTAGCGGGATACGAGCAGTACTTC. Its protein is CASSLLGLAGYEQYF.

The rearrangement uses TRBV7-9 and TRBJ2-7; TRBD2 matches at 11 bases. From germline, CDR1 is SEHNR and CDR2 FQNEAQ (reference sequence). The V segment lost 0 bases and the J segment 5 bases; nucleotides outside the gene matches: 6. The length of the CDR3 is 16 residues. CDR3: CASSLAILAGGHEQYF. In DNA form, the CDR3 reads TGTGCCAGCAGCTTAGCGATCCTAGCGGGAGGCCACGAGCAGTACTTC.

The chain has TRBV29-1 and TRBJ2-7; D possibly matches TRBD1 or TRBD2 (6 bases each). Between the trimmed V and J ends, which lost 8 bases and 4 bases, there was a span of 15 bases. Germline V CDR1 and CDR2: SQVTM, ANQGSEA. The length of the CDR3 is 12 residues. The CDR3 loop is CSFRWGAYEQYF. The CDR3 DNA reads as TGCAGCTTCCGGTGGGGGGCTTACGAGCAGTACTTC.

This clonotype occurred a few times. The V gene is TRBV5-6, the J gene TRBJ2-3, with D possibly being TRBD2 (5 bases). Deletions cut 2 bases from V and 2 bases from J, with 15 bases between. This CDR3 contains 16 residues. Germline V gene sequence: CDR1 SGHDT, CDR2 YYEEEE. The DNA of the CDR3 is TGTGCCAGCAGCTTTTCAGCCAGCGGAACCACAGATACGCAGTATTTT. Its translation is CASSFSASGTTDTQYF. Supplemented by reference TRBV5-6 and TRBJ2-3, the full variable domain reads DAGVTQSPTHLIKTRGQQVTLRCSPKSGHDTVSWYQQALGQGPQFIFQYYEEEERQRGNFPDRFSGHQFPNYSSELNVNALLLGDSALYLCASSFSASGTTDTQYFGPGTRLTVL.

This clonotype was counted many times. The J gene is TRBJ2-1, the V gene TRBV12-3 or TRBV12-4, with 9 bases lining up with TRBD2. The J segment lost 5 bases and the V segment lost 3 bases, leaving 5 bases of the junction unmatched. CDR3 length equals 15 residues. The CDR3 reads CASSLSGRINNEQFF. CDR3 bases: TGTGCCAGCAGTTTGAGCGGGAGGATAAACAATGAGCAGTTCTTC.

This clonotype was found once. This chain joins TRBV2 and TRBJ2-5; the match to TRBD2 covers 8 bases. Germline V gene sequence: CDR1 SNHLY, CDR2 FYNNEI. J gave up 6 bases and V 0 bases, and 6 bases lay outside the gene matches. The CDR3 has 15 residues. The CDR3 nucleotides read TGTGCCAGCAGTGAAGCGGGACTAGTAGGGAAGACCCAGTACTTC. The encoded protein is CASSEAGLVGKTQYF. The entire variable domain, with the rest obtained from reference TRBV2 and TRBJ2-5, is as follows: EPEVTQTPSHQVTQMGQEVILRCVPISNHLYFYWYRQILGQKVEFLVSFYNNEISEKSEIFDDQFSVERPDGSNFTLKIRSTKLEDSAMYFCASSEAGLVGKTQYFGPGTRLLVL.

This chain links TRBV11-3 with TRBJ2-5; unclear D gene. V shed 5 bases and J shed 5 bases, with 21 bases lying between them. The CDR3 length is 16 residues. Per germline, CDR1 SGHNT and CDR2 YENEEA. The CDR3 protein is CASSHQTIPGYETQYF. CDR3 coding DNA: TGTGCCAGCAGCCACCAGACCATTCCAGGATACGAGACCCAGTACTTC.

This clonotype turned up a few times. J is TRBJ1-1 and V is TRBV9; the D is unclear. Germline V gene sequence: CDR1 SGDLS, CDR2 YYNGEE. With 1 base removed from V and 0 bases from J, the gap between germline ends came to 7 bases. There are 14 residues in the CDR3. CDR3 in amino acids: CASSVTVLNTEAFF. The CDR3 DNA is TGTGCCAGCAGCGTAACAGTATTGAACACTGAAGCTTTCTTT.

This clonotype was seen a handful of times. J is TRBJ1-5 and V is TRBV12-3 or TRBV12-4, with D tentatively TRBD1 (5 bases). This CDR3 is 15 amino acids long. V shed 7 bases and J shed 2 bases, with 15 bases lying between them. CDR3: CASTPHPRGNQPQHF. The CDR3 nucleotides are TGTGCCAGCACCCCTCATCCCAGGGGCAATCAGCCCCAGCATTTT.

V and J are TRBV12-3 or TRBV12-4 and TRBJ2-3; possible D gene TRBD1, 6 bases. The CDR3 runs 17 residues. The V gene lost 1 base and the J gene lost 4 bases, with 18 bases spanning the gap. Written as DNA, the CDR3 is TGTGCCAGCAGTTTAGGCTACAGGGCCCCCTCCTCAGATACGCAGTATTTT. It encodes CASSLGYRAPSSDTQYF.

This clonotype was recorded at least ten times. V usage is TRBV15 and J usage is TRBJ2-3; tentative D call: TRBD2 (5 bases). V was pared by 0 bases and J by 6 bases, with 16 bases between. This CDR3 region has 16 residues. Germline V gives CDR1 LNHNV, CDR2 YYDKDF (reference sequence). The CDR3 sequence: CATSRDSPRGYDTQYF. The CDR3, as DNA: TGTGCCACCAGCAGAGACTCTCCCCGCGGGTATGATACGCAGTATTTT.

The chain employs TRBV5-1 and TRBJ1-4; D not resolved. Germline-derived CDR1 and CDR2 are SGHRS and YFSETQ. V lost 4 bases to trimming and J lost 5 bases, with 18 bases between them. This CDR3 is built from 16 residues. The CDR3 reads CASSPTGNSENEKLFF. CDR3 nucleotides: TGCGCCAGCAGCCCAACGGGAAACAGCGAGAATGAAAAACTGTTTTTT.

This sequence joins TRBV11-2 and TRBJ2-6; D is tentatively TRBD1 or TRBD2 (7 bases each). CDR3 length: 16 residues. Deletions cut 11 bases from V and 3 bases from J, with 20 bases between. The germline gives CDR1 SGHAT, CDR2 FQNNGV. CDR3 protein: CAQGGSGRSGANVLTF. CDR3 DNA: TGTGCCCAGGGGGGGTCGGGGCGAAGTGGGGCCAACGTCCTGACTTTC. Combining the CDR3 with reference TRBV11-2 and TRBJ2-6 gives the whole variable domain EAGVAQSPRYKIIEKRQSVAFWCNPISGHATLYWYQQILGQGPKLLIQFQNNGVVDDSQLPKDRFSAERLKGVDSTLKIQPAKLEDSAVYLCAQGGSGRSGANVLTFGAGSRLTVL.

V is TRBV7-9 and J is TRBJ2-2, with D tentatively TRBD1 (6 bases). Germline V gene data show CDR1 as SEHNR and CDR2 as FQNEAQ (reference sequence). Between the trimmed V and J ends, which lost 5 bases and 6 bases, there was a span of 10 bases. The CDR3 runs 13 residues. DNA of the CDR3: TGTGCCAGCAGCAACCAGGGGTCCGGGGAGCTGTTTTTT. Translating gives CASSNQGSGELFF.

This clonotype appeared many times. The chain combines TRBV12-3 or TRBV12-4 with TRBJ2-2, with D possibly being TRBD2 (6 bases). The CDR3 is 15 amino acids. Trimming pared 3 bases from V and 3 bases from J, leaving 11 bases between. Here the CDR3 reads CASSFRTGDTGELFF. CDR3 in DNA: TGTGCCAGCAGTTTTCGAACGGGAGACACCGGGGAGCTGTTTTTT.

V usage is TRBV12-3 or TRBV12-4 and J usage is TRBJ2-3; 8 nucleotides match TRBD2. With V trimmed by 4 bases and J by 2 bases, 5 bases remained unmatched. This CDR3 comprises 15 residues. CDR3 DNA sequence: TGTGCCAGCAGTTCCGTAGCGGGGTTCACAGATACGCAGTATTTT. Residues: CASSSVAGFTDTQYF.

V is TRBV5-1 and J is TRBJ1-6; tentatively, D is TRBD1 (5 bases). V lost 4 bases to trimming and J lost 6 bases, with 14 bases between them. The CDR3 covers 15 residues. Germline lookup yields CDR1 SGHRS and CDR2 YFSETQ. CDR3 sequence reads: CASSLGDGANSPLHF. CDR3 nucleotide sequence: TGCGCCAGCAGCCTAGGGGACGGAGCTAATTCACCCCTCCACTTT.